The next 17 T cell receptor beta chains were all read from a single sample in a study of T cell responses to AZD1222 COVID-19 vaccine (dated by TCRdb to the early 2020s). Libraries were built with the immunoSEQ multiplex PCR assay. This is the immuneACCESS table as TCRdb keeps it, with only in-frame sequences that have V and J called. A part of the clones is gone; compared with another copy, unresolved V genes explain less than half, and the rest is unexplained. In this sample the table shows around 150,000 clones, approximately 92% of which occur a single time. The ten largest clonotypes hold approximately 5.4% of the sample. The time point label of this sample denotes: baseline before first vaccination. The sequencing here drew on peripheral blood, taken on day 0 of AZD1222 vaccination. The receptors derive from an adult in good health.

The V and J genes are TRBV6-5 and TRBJ2-7, with 7 bases identical to TRBD1. The CDR3 spans 13 residues. After removal of 4 bases from V and 2 bases from J, the junction contained 2 bases not matched to a gene. Germline V lookup: CDR1 MNHEY, CDR2 SVGAGI. The CDR3 DNA follows: TGTGCCAGCAGTTGGACAGGCACCTACGAGCAGTACTTC. This gives the protein CASSWTGTYEQYF.

In its sample, this clone was seen once. The genes are TRBV10-3 and TRBJ1-5, with no clear D. Germline lookup yields CDR1 ENHRY and CDR2 SYGVKD. V lost 0 bases, J lost 10 bases, and 22 bases lay in between. The CDR3 runs 17 residues. The CDR3 DNA sequence: TGTGCCATCAGTGAGTCGAGCCCGGCCTTGGGCTCACTCCCCCAGCATTTT. The encoded protein is CAISESSPALGSLPQHF.

The chain combines TRBV19 with TRBJ1-1, with D perhaps TRBD1 (6 bases). V dropped 5 bases and J dropped 5 bases, with 12 bases sitting between them. The CDR3 extends over 13 amino acids. Germline loops: CDR1 LNHDA, CDR2 SQIVND (reference sequence). The CDR3 DNA is TGTGCCAGTAGTGTACAGGGCCGTACTGAAGCTTTCTTT. Translating it yields CASSVQGRTEAFF.

This chain connects TRBV19 to TRBJ1-1; the match to TRBD1 covers 9 bases. CDR1 and CDR2 from the germline V gene are LNHDA and SQIVND (reference sequence). Losses at the gene ends were 7 bases for V and 7 bases for J; bases not matched to a gene: 7. The CDR3 consists of 13 residues. In DNA, the CDR3 is TGTGCCAGTAACAGGGGGCCAGGGGTTGAAGCTTTCTTT. This sequence encodes CASNRGPGVEAFF.

The chain recombines TRBV19 with TRBJ1-4; TRBD1 aligns across 10 bases. Germline assignment: CDR1 LNHDA and CDR2 SQIVND (reference sequence). V lost 3 bases and J lost 7; bases outside the gene matches: 5. There are 15 residues in the CDR3. The CDR3 loop reads CASSMERTGGEKLFF. CDR3 coding DNA: TGTGCCAGTAGTATGGAACGGACAGGGGGTGAAAAACTGTTTTTT.

The V gene is TRBV6-5, the J gene TRBJ2-1; TRBD1 matches 7 bases. With V trimmed by 5 bases and J by 4 bases, 8 bases remained unmatched. This CDR3 contains 15 residues. The germline V gene has CDR1 MNHEY and CDR2 SVGAGI. The CDR3: CASSRDRVGYNEQFF. CDR3 bases: TGTGCCAGCAGTCGTGACAGGGTTGGGTACAATGAGCAGTTCTTC.

In its sample, this clone was seen once. The chain carries TRBV19 and TRBJ1-3, with a weak D call TRBD1 (5 bases). Germline CDR1 reads LNHDA; CDR2 reads SQIVND (reference sequence). This CDR3 is 17 amino acids long. The V gene lost 1 base and the J gene lost 0 bases, with 13 bases spanning the gap. In nucleotides, the CDR3 is TGTGCCAGTAGTATAGGTTCGCGAGGACACTCTGGAAACACCATATATTTT. This codes for CASSIGSRGHSGNTIYF.

CDR3 sequence: CASSPTSGYTDTQYF. CDR3 in DNA: TGTGCCAGCAGCCCGACTAGCGGCTACACAGATACGCAGTATTTT. This chain joins TRBV7-6 and TRBJ2-3; 9 bases fit TRBD2. V was pared by 5 bases and J by 2 bases, with 5 bases of the junction left unmatched. CDR3 size: 15 residues. Germline V CDR1 and CDR2: SGHVS, FNYEAQ.

V and J are TRBV5-1 and TRBJ1-4; D is possibly TRBD1 (5 bases). Germline V gene data show CDR1 as SGHRS and CDR2 as YFSETQ. The V end was cut by 4 bases, the J end by 4 bases, with 14 bases between. The CDR3 is 15 residues long. The CDR3 spells CASSRRDSNNEKLFF. CDR3 in DNA: TGCGCCAGCAGCCGTCGTGACAGTAATAATGAAAAACTGTTTTTT.

The chain couples TRBV28 to TRBJ2-7; 9 nucleotides agree with TRBD1. Germline lookup yields CDR1 MDHEN and CDR2 SYDVKM. The ends lost 10 bases at V and 0 bases at J; junction bases unmatched: 13. The CDR3 contains 16 residues. The CDR3 spells CATRDRDVSRSYEQYF. CDR3 DNA: TGTGCCACCAGGGACAGGGACGTCTCCCGCTCCTACGAGCAGTACTTC.

The chain has TRBV5-1 and TRBJ2-6, with D possibly matching TRBD2 (5 bases). V was trimmed by 4 bases and J by 4 bases, leaving 18 bases between them. Germline CDR1 and CDR2: SGHRS and YFSETQ. The CDR3 has 17 amino acids. The CDR3 loop is CASSLTEGRSGANVLTF. DNA for the CDR3: TGCGCCAGCAGCCTAACCGAGGGCAGGTCCGGGGCCAACGTCCTGACTTTC.

Turning to this clone: This same CDR3 is encoded by further DNA sequences in the sample. The gene calls are TRBV4-1 and TRBJ1-1; D perhaps matches TRBD1 (6 bases). V lost 3 bases and J 0 bases, leaving 11 bases between the germline ends. Germline V gene data show CDR1 as MGHRA and CDR2 as YSYEKL. This CDR3 is 15 amino acids long. The CDR3 spells CASSHGTGMNTEAFF. The CDR3 DNA follows: TGCGCCAGCAGCCACGGAACAGGGATGAACACTGAAGCTTTCTTT.

V is TRBV3-1 (or the pseudogene TRBV3-2) and J is TRBJ1-1, with a tentative D call TRBD1 (6 bases). The CDR3 is 14 residues long. Germline lookup yields CDR1 LGHDT and CDR2 YNNKEL (reference sequence). V lost 1 base to trimming and J lost 7 bases, with 13 bases between them. CDR3 region: CASSQGRGNGEAFF. CDR3 bases: TGTGCCAGCAGCCAAGGAAGGGGGAATGGTGAAGCTTTCTTT.

V and J are TRBV4-1 and TRBJ1-6; TRBD1 might be the D (5 bases). Trimming took off 3 bases at V and 3 bases at J, with 9 bases between the two ends. CDR1 and CDR2 (germline): MGHRA, YSYEKL. This CDR3 has 15 amino acids. CDR3 sequence reads: CASSQGRNYNSPLHF. The CDR3 DNA reads TGCGCCAGCAGCCAGGGACGGAACTATAATTCACCCCTCCACTTT.

The chain has TRBV5-1 and TRBJ1-1; D might be TRBD1 (5 bases). Germline lookup yields CDR1 SGHRS and CDR2 YFSETQ. The CDR3 has 15 amino acids. The V end lost 4 bases, the J end lost 3 bases, and 16 bases lay between the germline ends. In nucleotides, the CDR3 is TGCGCCAGCAGCCCTGCGGGGGTGGTGGACACTGAAGCTTTCTTT. It yields the protein CASSPAGVVDTEAFF. Based on the CDR3 plus reference TRBV5-1 and TRBJ1-1, the full variable domain is KAGVTQTPRYLIKTRGQQVTLSCSPISGHRSVSWYQQTPGQGLQFLFEYFSETQRNKGNFPGRFSGRQFSNSRSEMNVSTLELGDSALYLCASSPAGVVDTEAFFGQGTRLTVV.

The rearrangement joins TRBV27 to TRBJ1-1, with 10 nucleotides matching TRBD1. Germline V gives CDR1 MNHEY, CDR2 SMNVEV (reference sequence). The CDR3 loop spans 22 amino acids. With 6 bases clipped from V and 6 bases from J, the junction kept 31 bases outside the gene matches. Written as DNA, the CDR3 is TGTGCCAGCAGCCGCCAGCTCGGGACAGGGGAATTCACCTGGACTCCGGACGCTGAAGCTTTCTTT. Amino acid sequence: CASSRQLGTGEFTWTPDAEAFF.

This clone was seen a single time. J is TRBJ2-1 and V is TRBV5-5; D uncertain. V lost 3 bases and J lost 0, with 4 bases in between. Germline V gene lookup returns CDR1 SGHKS and CDR2 YYEKEE (reference sequence). This CDR3 spans 13 amino acids. CDR3 residues: CASSSSSYNEQFF. The CDR3 DNA is TGTGCCAGCAGCTCAAGCTCCTACAATGAGCAGTTCTTC.